A selection of T cell receptor beta chains follows, all from one sample in a study of blood T cells in healthy people across ages. From the 5' RACE reads, TCRdb called clonotypes with MiXCR, one entry per CDR3 protein. This sample yields over a million distinct CDR3 sequences, of which approximately 26% are seen a single time; around 0.7% belongs to the top ten. These data also formed part of another study, on T cells of mothers and their children.

Material: blood. All receptors come from a girl aged 2 to 10 in good health. The CDR3 runs from the conserved cysteine through the conserved F or W. Each record gives: V gene, J gene, CDR3 protein.

>TRBV3-1|TRBJ2-7
CASSQQRGLSDEQYF
>TRBV28|TRBJ2-2
CASSSRLRDTGELFF
>TRBV14|TRBJ2-7
CASSLGTAVGGIYEQYF
>TRBV20-1|TRBJ2-7
CSAREASSYEQYF
>TRBV29-1|TRBJ1-1
CSVPPFTEAFF
>TRBV6-2/TRBV6-3|TRBJ1-5
CASSDRQAYQPQHF
>TRBV7-9|TRBJ2-1
CASSLAPDSEQFF
>TRBV4-3|NA
CASSQGTSSTYEQYF
>TRBV13|TRBJ2-2
CASSPRTSPGELFF
>TRBV15|TRBJ1-5
CATSRDPGGNQPRHF
>TRBV7-3|TRBJ2-5
CASSSDREGGPETQYF
>TRBV6-2/TRBV6-3|TRBJ2-7
CASSRGDRGYEQYF
>TRBV5-5|TRBJ2-7
CASSFSGNYEQYF
>TRBV5-4|TRBJ2-7
CASSPARSGQYEQYF
>TRBV12-3/TRBV12-4|NA
CASSHWGAGNEQFF
>TRBV12-5|TRBJ2-1
CASGLVQTSGFFNEQFF
>TRBV27|TRBJ2-3
CASSPIPDGSDTQYF